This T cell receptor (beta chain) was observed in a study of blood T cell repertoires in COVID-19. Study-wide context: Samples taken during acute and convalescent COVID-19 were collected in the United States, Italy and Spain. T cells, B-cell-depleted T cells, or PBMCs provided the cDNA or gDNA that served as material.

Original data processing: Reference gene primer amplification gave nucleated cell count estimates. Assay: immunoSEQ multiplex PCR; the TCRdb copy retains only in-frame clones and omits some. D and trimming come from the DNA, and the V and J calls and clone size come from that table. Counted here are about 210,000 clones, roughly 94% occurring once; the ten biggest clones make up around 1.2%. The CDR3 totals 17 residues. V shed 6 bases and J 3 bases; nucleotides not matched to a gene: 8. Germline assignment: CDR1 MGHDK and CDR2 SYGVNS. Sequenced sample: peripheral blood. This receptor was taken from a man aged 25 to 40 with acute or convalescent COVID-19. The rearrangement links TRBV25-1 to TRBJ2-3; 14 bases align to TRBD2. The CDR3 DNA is TGTGCCAGCAGCCTCCTGAGGACTAGCGGGAGGACAGATACGCAGTATTTT. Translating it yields CASSLLRTSGRTDTQYF.